These 26 T cell receptor beta chains were sequenced from one sample in a study of blood T cell repertoires in COVID-19. TCRdb's copy holds only in-frame clones and misses some; the assay was immunoSEQ multiplex PCR. Found here are about half a million clones, 70% to 90% of them singletons; the top ten hold 6.5% to 8.5%. Input material: PBMCs or T cells enriched from blood (not recorded which). The receptors stem from a woman between 55 and 75 years old who had recovered from COVID-19.

This chain joins TRBV9 and TRBJ2-7; TRBD1 agrees at 7 bases. The germline CDR1 and CDR2 sequences are SGDLS and YYNGEE. With V trimmed by 4 bases and J by 4 bases, 11 bases remained unmatched. The CDR3 contains 15 residues. CDR3 nucleotide sequence: TGTGCCAGCAGCCCCCGAGGAACAGGGGAGTACGAGCAGTACTTC. Its protein product is CASSPRGTGEYEQYF.

The chain employs TRBV13 and TRBJ2-7, with unresolved D. The CDR3 spans 12 residues. The V end lost 5 bases, the J end lost 0 bases, and 5 bases lay between the germline ends. Germline CDR1 is PRHDT and CDR2 is FYEKMQ (reference sequence). The CDR3 bases are TGTGCCAGCAGCCCCTCCTCCTACGAGCAGTACTTC. Its protein product is CASSPSSYEQYF.

V gene TRBV5-1 combines with J gene TRBJ1-2; D is undetermined. This CDR3 spans 15 amino acids. Trimming took 0 bases from V and 7 from J, leaving 16 bases between them. The germline V gene encodes CDR1 SGHRS and CDR2 YFSETQ. CDR3 coding DNA: TGCGCCAGCAGCTTGGATGACGGCGTGCGAGGTGGCTACACCTTC. The encoded protein is CASSLDDGVRGGYTF.

Only one count was recorded for this clone. This chain uses TRBV12-3 or TRBV12-4 with TRBJ1-5; 7 nucleotides agree with TRBD1. The CDR3 totals 13 residues. The V segment lost 1 base and the J segment 11 bases; nucleotides outside the gene matches: 5. CDR3 sequence: CASSLVQGVAQHF. CDR3 bases: TGTGCCAGCAGTTTAGTCCAGGGGGTGGCCCAGCATTTT.

This chain uses TRBV3-1 (or the pseudogene TRBV3-2) with TRBJ2-2, with a possible D match to TRBD2 (5 bases). Per germline, CDR1 LGHDT and CDR2 YNNKEL (reference sequence). V lost 7 bases and J 3 bases, leaving 9 bases between the germline ends. The length of the CDR3 is 13 residues. Here the CDR3 reads CASNLADTGELFF. CDR3 coding DNA: TGTGCCAGCAATCTAGCTGACACCGGGGAGCTGTTTTTT.

The chain joins TRBV6-5 to TRBJ2-3; tentative D call: TRBD1 (5 bases). The CDR3 extends over 11 amino acids. Germline V gene data show CDR1 as MNHEY and CDR2 as SVGAGI. Trimming removed 5 bases from V and 7 bases from J, with 7 bases in between. The CDR3 region is CASSQGHTQYF. The CDR3 nucleotides read TGTGCCAGCAGTCAGGGCCATACGCAGTATTTT.

For this clone: The junction departs from germline at one end; a sequencing error may be responsible. The gene calls are TRBV7-9 and TRBJ2-3; TRBD2 aligns across 8 bases. The length of the CDR3 is 11 residues. Germline V gene lookup returns CDR1 SEHNR and CDR2 FQNEAQ (reference sequence). CDR3 nucleotides: TGCGGCGGGGGGAGCACAGATACGCAGTATTTT. It is translated as CGGGSTDTQYF. The complete variable domain, with remaining parts taken from reference TRBV7-9 and TRBJ2-3, reads DTGVSQNPRHKITKRGQNVTFRCDPISEHNRLYWYRQTLGQGPEFLTYFQNEAQLEKSRLLSDRFSAERPKGSFSTLEIQRTEQGDSAMYLCGGGSTDTQYFGPGTRLTVL.

The genes are TRBV10-2 and TRBJ2-3, with TRBD2 identical over 14 bases. Germline values: CDR1 WSHSY, CDR2 SAAADI. This CDR3 is 17 amino acids long. Trimming cost V 2 bases and J 2 bases; bases outside gene matches: 3. The CDR3 DNA is TGCGCCAGCAGTGAGGGACTAGCGGGGGGCCTCACAGATACGCAGTATTTT. As protein: CASSEGLAGGLTDTQYF.

V usage is TRBV24-1 and J usage is TRBJ2-1; 7 nucleotides match TRBD2. Trimming took 3 bases from V and 0 from J; bases not matched to a gene: 4. From germline, CDR1 is KGHDR and CDR2 SFDVKD. The CDR3 contains 16 residues. CDR3 sequence reads: CATSDTGGSSYNEQFF. The CDR3 bases are TGTGCCACCAGTGATACGGGGGGAAGCTCCTACAATGAGCAGTTCTTC.

This chain connects TRBV9 to TRBJ1-6, with 10 bases aligning to TRBD1. Trimming cost V 0 bases and J 7 bases; bases outside gene matches: 4. From germline, CDR1 is SGDLS and CDR2 YYNGEE. The CDR3 consists of 16 residues. The CDR3 region has the DNA TGTGCCAGCAGCGTAGCCGGGACAGGGGCCAATTCACCCCTCCACTTT. Translation gives CASSVAGTGANSPLHF.

This clone was counted a single time. The V and J genes are TRBV9 and TRBJ2-1; D uncertain. The V gene's germline CDR1 is SGDLS and CDR2 YYNGEE. CDR3 length: 17 amino acids. Trimming took 0 bases from V and 0 from J, leaving 13 bases between them. The CDR3 nucleotides read TGTGCCAGCAGCGTAGCTGCGTTCTTGAGCTCCTACAATGAGCAGTTCTTC. Amino acids: CASSVAAFLSSYNEQFF.

The rearrangement links TRBV6-5 to TRBJ2-7; TRBD2 agrees at 9 bases. The CDR3 is made up of 13 amino acids. The V gene's germline CDR1 is MNHEY and CDR2 SVGAGI. The ends lost 6 bases at V and 1 base at J; junction bases unmatched: 1. Here the CDR3 DNA reads TGTGCCAGCAGGGCGGGGGGGTCCTACGAGCAGTACGTC. This translates into CASRAGGSYEQYV.

This clone was found a few times. V gene TRBV25-1 combines with J gene TRBJ2-1; tentatively, D is TRBD2 (5 bases). The V gene's germline CDR1 is MGHDK and CDR2 SYGVNS. V was trimmed by 1 base and J by 8 bases, leaving 15 bases between them. The CDR3 sequence is 15 residues long. The CDR3 protein is CASSELGLAGDEQFF. The CDR3 bases are TGTGCCAGCAGTGAATTAGGGCTAGCCGGCGATGAGCAGTTCTTC.

V and J are TRBV6-5 and TRBJ1-4, with 9 bases identical to TRBD1. The germline gives CDR1 MNHEY, CDR2 SVGAGI. V gave up 2 bases and J gave up 10 bases; unmatched junction bases: 11. The CDR3 runs 16 residues. CDR3 in amino acids: CASSYPSGQGQGKLFF. CDR3 DNA sequence: TGTGCCAGCAGTTACCCGTCGGGACAGGGCCAAGGAAAACTGTTTTTT.

The genes are TRBV2 and TRBJ2-2; possible D gene TRBD1, 6 bases. The CDR3 is 15 residues long. V shed 6 bases and J shed 3 bases, with 14 bases lying between them. From germline, CDR1 is SNHLY and CDR2 FYNNEI. The CDR3 loop is CASSTGQVDTGELFF. CDR3 nucleotide sequence: TGTGCCAGCAGCACAGGGCAAGTTGACACCGGGGAGCTGTTTTTT.

The chain is built from TRBV7-8 and TRBJ1-2, with TRBD1 identical over 7 bases. The CDR3 runs 17 residues. From germline, CDR1 is SGHVS and CDR2 FQNEAQ. V shed 1 base and J 4 bases; nucleotides not matched to a gene: 12. CDR3 sequence reads: CASSLGLQGSRGYGYTF. For the CDR3, the DNA is TGTGCCAGCAGCTTAGGCCTACAGGGGAGCAGGGGCTATGGCTACACCTTC.

The rearrangement links TRBV9 to TRBJ1-1; 7 nucleotides agree with TRBD1. The length of the CDR3 is 14 residues. Germline CDR1 SGDLS, CDR2 YYNGEE. The ends lost 4 bases at V and 2 bases at J; junction bases unmatched: 5. The CDR3 here is CASSYDRANTEAFF. The CDR3 DNA sequence: TGTGCCAGCAGCTATGACAGGGCAAACACTGAAGCTTTCTTT. Combining the CDR3 with reference TRBV9 and TRBJ1-1 gives the whole variable domain DSGVTQTPKHLITATGQRVTLRCSPRSGDLSVYWYQQSLDQGLQFLIQYYNGEERAKGNILERFSAQQFPDLHSELNLSSLELGDSALYFCASSYDRANTEAFFGQGTRLTVV.

The V gene is TRBV4-1, the J gene TRBJ1-4; 12 nucleotides align to TRBD1. CDR3 size: 19 residues. CDR1 and CDR2 from the germline V gene are MGHRA and YSYEKL. V dropped 0 bases and J dropped 5; count of bases not matched to a gene: 10. CDR3 nucleotides: TGCGCCAGCAGCCAAGACCGGGACAGGGGGCGCCGAGGGAATGAAAAACTGTTTTTT. Residues: CASSQDRDRGRRGNEKLFF.

The V and J genes are TRBV27 and TRBJ2-6; 7 bases map to TRBD1. Germline lookup yields CDR1 MNHEY and CDR2 SMNVEV (reference sequence). The CDR3 runs to 18 residues. After removal of 8 bases from V and 0 bases from J, the junction contained 13 bases not matched to a gene. The CDR3, as DNA: TGTGCCAGCGGCCCTCTTCGGGACAGTCCCTCTGGGGCCAACGTCCTGACTTTC. It codes for CASGPLRDSPSGANVLTF.

The chain joins TRBV7-2 to TRBJ1-4; the D gene is possibly TRBD1 (6 bases). The CDR3 runs 15 residues. Trimming took 1 base from V and 6 from J, leaving 12 bases between them. Germline-derived CDR1 and CDR2 are SGHTA and FQGNSA. CDR3: CASSLVGAVYEKLFF. In nucleotides, the CDR3 is TGTGCCAGCAGCTTAGTGGGGGCGGTGTATGAAAAACTGTTTTTT.

The chain recombines TRBV7-2 with TRBJ1-5; tentative D call: TRBD1 (5 bases). With 4 bases removed from V and 7 bases from J, the gap between germline ends came to 8 bases. In germline, CDR1 is SGHTA, CDR2 FQGNSA. The CDR3 contains 12 residues. The DNA of the CDR3 is TGTGCCAGCAGCTCAGGGATCCAGCCCCAGCATTTT. It is translated as CASSSGIQPQHF. The complete variable domain, with remaining parts taken from reference TRBV7-2 and TRBJ1-5, reads GAGVSQSPSNKVTEKGKDVELRCDPISGHTALYWYRQSLGQGLEFLIYFQGNSAPDKSGLPSDRFSAERTGGSVSTLTIQRTQQEDSAVYLCASSSGIQPQHFGDGTRLSIL.

V gene TRBV13 combines with J gene TRBJ2-3; 9 bases agree with TRBD2. This CDR3 comprises 13 residues. After removal of 7 bases from V and 6 bases from J, the junction contained 5 bases not matched to a gene. Germline V gene sequence: CDR1 PRHDT, CDR2 FYEKMQ (reference sequence). The CDR3 reads CASKAGGSDTQYF. As DNA, the CDR3 is TGTGCCAGCAAAGCGGGGGGCTCGGATACGCAGTATTTT.

The chain combines TRBV25-1 with TRBJ2-7; 8 bases match TRBD2. V dropped 4 bases and J dropped 3; count of bases not matched to a gene: 5. This CDR3 has 14 residues. Germline CDR1 and CDR2: MGHDK and SYGVNS. The CDR3 DNA sequence: TGTGCCAGCAGTGGGGCGGGGGGCGTCTACGAGCAGTACGTC. This gives the protein CASSGAGGVYEQYV.

DNA of the CDR3: TGTGCCAGCAGTTACTCGGGGCAGAGCTCTTCACCCCTCCACTTT. This translates into CASSYSGQSSSPLHF. This sequence joins TRBV6-5 and TRBJ1-6; D may be TRBD1 (5 bases). The ends were cut back, 0 bases at V and 9 bases at J, with 12 bases in the middle. The CDR3 runs to 15 residues. Germline V gene lookup returns CDR1 MNHEY and CDR2 SVGAGI.

The chain combines TRBV18 with TRBJ2-3; TRBD2 matches at 9 bases. With 5 bases clipped from V and 2 bases from J, the junction kept 11 bases outside the gene matches. The CDR3 covers 17 residues. Germline values: CDR1 KGHSH, CDR2 LQKENI. The CDR3 DNA follows: TGTGCCAGCTCATCCCAGCCGGGACTAGCAAACACAGATACGCAGTATTTT. Translating gives CASSSQPGLANTDTQYF.

This chain joins TRBV24-1 and TRBJ2-1; D remains unclear. The V and J ends lost 2 bases and 1 base respectively, with 17 bases between them. CDR1 KGHDR and CDR2 SFDVKD come from the germline V gene. The CDR3 runs 18 residues. CDR3 residues: CATSDSPVGAVSYNEQFF. Here the CDR3 DNA reads TGTGCCACCAGTGATTCGCCGGTTGGAGCCGTATCCTACAATGAGCAGTTCTTC.